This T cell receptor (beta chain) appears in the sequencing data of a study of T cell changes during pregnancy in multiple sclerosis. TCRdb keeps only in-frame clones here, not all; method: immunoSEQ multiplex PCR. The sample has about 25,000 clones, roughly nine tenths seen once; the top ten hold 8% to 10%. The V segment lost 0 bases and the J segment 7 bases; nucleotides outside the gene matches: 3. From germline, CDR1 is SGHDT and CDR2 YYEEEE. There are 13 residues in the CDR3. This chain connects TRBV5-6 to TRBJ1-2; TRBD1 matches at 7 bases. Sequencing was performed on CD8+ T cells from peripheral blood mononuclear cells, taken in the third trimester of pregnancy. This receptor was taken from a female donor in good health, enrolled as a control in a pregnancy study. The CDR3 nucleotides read TGTGCCAGCAGCTTGGGAGGGGGCCGTGGCTACACCTTC. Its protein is CASSLGGGRGYTF. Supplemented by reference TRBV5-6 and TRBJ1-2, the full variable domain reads DAGVTQSPTHLIKTRGQQVTLRCSPKSGHDTVSWYQQALGQGPQFIFQYYEEEERQRGNFPDRFSGHQFPNYSSELNVNALLLGDSALYLCASSLGGGRGYTFGSGTRLTVV.